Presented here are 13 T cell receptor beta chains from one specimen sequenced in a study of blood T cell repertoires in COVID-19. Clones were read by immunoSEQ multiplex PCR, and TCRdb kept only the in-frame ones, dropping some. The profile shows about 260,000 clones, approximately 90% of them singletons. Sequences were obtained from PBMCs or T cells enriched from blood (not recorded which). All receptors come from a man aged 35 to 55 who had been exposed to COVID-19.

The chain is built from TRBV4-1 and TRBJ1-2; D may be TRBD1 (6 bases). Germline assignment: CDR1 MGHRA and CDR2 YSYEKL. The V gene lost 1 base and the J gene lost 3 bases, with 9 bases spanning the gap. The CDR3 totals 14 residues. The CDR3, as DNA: TGCGCCAGCAGCCAAGGAAACAGGGACTATGGCTACACCTTC. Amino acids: CASSQGNRDYGYTF.

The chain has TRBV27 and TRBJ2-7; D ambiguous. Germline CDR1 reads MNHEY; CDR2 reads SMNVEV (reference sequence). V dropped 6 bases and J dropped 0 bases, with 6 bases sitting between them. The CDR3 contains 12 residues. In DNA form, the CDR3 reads TGTGCCAGCAGGGCGGTCTCCTACGAGCAGTACTTC. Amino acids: CASRAVSYEQYF.

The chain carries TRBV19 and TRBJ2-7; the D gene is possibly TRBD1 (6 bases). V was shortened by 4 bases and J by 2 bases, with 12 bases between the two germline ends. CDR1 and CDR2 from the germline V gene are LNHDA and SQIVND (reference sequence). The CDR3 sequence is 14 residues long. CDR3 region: CASSTTGETYEQYF. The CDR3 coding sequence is TGTGCCAGTAGTACGACAGGCGAAACCTACGAGCAGTACTTC.

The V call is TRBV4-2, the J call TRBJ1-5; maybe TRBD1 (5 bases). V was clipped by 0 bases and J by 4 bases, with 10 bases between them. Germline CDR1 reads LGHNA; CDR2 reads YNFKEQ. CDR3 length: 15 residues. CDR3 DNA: TGTGCCAGCAGCCAAGATCCCGGGGGTAATCAGCCCCAGCATTTT. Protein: CASSQDPGGNQPQHF.

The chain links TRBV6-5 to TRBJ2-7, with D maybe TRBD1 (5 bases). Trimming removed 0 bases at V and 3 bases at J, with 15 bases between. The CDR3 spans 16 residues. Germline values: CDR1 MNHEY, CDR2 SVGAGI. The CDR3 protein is CASSYSWGRAHYEQYF. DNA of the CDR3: TGTGCCAGCAGTTACTCCTGGGGCAGGGCACACTACGAGCAGTACTTC.

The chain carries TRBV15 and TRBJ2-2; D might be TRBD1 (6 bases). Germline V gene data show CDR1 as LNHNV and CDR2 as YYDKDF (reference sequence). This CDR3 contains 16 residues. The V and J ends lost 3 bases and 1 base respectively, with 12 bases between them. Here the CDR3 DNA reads TGTGCCACCAGCAGTCACAGGGAACTGAACACCGGGGAGCTGTTTTTT. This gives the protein CATSSHRELNTGELFF. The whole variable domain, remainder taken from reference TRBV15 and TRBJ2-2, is DAMVIQNPRYQVTQFGKPVTLSCSQTLNHNVMYWYQQKSSQAPKLLFHYYDKDFNNEADTPDNFQSRRPNTSFCFLDIRSPGLGDTAMYLCATSSHRELNTGELFFGEGSRLTVL.

The CDR3 spells CSVALGTGNNEQFF. DNA of the CDR3: TGCAGCGTTGCGCTGGGGACAGGGAACAATGAGCAGTTCTTC. J is TRBJ2-1 and V is TRBV29-1, with 9 nucleotides matching TRBD1. Trimming removed 4 bases from V and 5 bases from J; junction bases left unmatched: 6. The CDR3 runs 14 residues. The V gene's germline CDR1 is SQVTM and CDR2 ANQGSEA.

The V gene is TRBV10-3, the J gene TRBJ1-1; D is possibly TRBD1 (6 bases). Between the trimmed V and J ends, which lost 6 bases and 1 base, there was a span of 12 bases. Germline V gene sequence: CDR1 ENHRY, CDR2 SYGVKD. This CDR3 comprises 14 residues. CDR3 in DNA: TGTGCCATCAGGATAAGGACAGCGAACACTGAAGCTTTCTTT. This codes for CAIRIRTANTEAFF.

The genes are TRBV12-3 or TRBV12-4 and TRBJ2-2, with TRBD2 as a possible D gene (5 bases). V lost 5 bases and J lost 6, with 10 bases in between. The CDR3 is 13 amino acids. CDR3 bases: TGTGCCAGCAGTCCTGGACTGCCCGGGGAGCTGTTTTTT. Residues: CASSPGLPGELFF.

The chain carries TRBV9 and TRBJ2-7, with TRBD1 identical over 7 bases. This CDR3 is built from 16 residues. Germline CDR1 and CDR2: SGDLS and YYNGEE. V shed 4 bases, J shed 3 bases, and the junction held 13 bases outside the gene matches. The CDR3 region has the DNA TGTGCCAGCAGCCCCTCGACAGGGCTAGGGATCTACGAGCAGTACTTC. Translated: CASSPSTGLGIYEQYF.

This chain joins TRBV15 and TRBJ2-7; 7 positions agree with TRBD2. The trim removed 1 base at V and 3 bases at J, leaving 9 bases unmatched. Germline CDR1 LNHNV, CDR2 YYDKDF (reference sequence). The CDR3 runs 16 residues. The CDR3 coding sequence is TGTGCCACCAGCAGAGGTTTGGAGCGGGGTTACTACGAGCAGTACTTC. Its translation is CATSRGLERGYYEQYF.

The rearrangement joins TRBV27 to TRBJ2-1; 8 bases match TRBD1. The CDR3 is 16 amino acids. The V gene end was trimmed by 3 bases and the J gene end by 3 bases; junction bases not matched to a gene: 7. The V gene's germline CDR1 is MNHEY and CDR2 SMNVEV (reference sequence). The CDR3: CASSFSGGRYYNEQFF. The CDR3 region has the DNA TGTGCCAGCAGTTTCTCAGGGGGCCGGTACTACAATGAGCAGTTCTTC.

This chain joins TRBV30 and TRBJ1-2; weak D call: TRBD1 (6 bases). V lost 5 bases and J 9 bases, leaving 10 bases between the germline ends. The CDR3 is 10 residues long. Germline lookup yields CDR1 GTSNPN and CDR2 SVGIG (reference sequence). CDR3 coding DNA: TGTGCCTGGGCAGGGGTGAGCTACACCTTC. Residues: CAWAGVSYTF.